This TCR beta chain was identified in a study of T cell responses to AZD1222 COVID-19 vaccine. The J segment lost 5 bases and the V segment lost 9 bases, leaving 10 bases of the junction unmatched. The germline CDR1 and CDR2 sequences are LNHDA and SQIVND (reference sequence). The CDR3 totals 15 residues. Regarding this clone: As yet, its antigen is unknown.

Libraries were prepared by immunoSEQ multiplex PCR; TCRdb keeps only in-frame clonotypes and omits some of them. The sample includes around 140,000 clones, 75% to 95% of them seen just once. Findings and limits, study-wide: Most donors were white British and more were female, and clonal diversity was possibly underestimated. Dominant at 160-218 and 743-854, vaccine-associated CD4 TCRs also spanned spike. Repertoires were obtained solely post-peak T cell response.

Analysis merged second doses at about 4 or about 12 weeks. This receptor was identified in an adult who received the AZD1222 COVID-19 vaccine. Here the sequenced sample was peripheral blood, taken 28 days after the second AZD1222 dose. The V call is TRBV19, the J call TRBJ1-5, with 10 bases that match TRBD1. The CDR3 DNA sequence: TGTGCCAGCAGAGCCGGGGACAGGGGCTATCAGCCCCAGCATTTT. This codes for CASRAGDRGYQPQHF.